Presented here are 6 T cell receptor beta chains from one specimen sequenced in a study of blood T cell repertoires in COVID-19 (dated by TCRdb to 2018 to 2021). The library was prepared using the immunoSEQ multiplex PCR assay. In TCRdb, the immuneACCESS table is reduced to in-frame sequences with V and J assigned. These tables do not hold every clone; where another copy was compared, an unresolved V gene accounts for under half, and the others remain unexplained. The sample table holds 75,000 to 95,000 clones, of which 55% to 80% were seen once. The biggest ten clones account for 20% to 25% of the sample. Source material: peripheral blood. The receptors come from a woman in her sixties in a cohort sampled during active or convalescent COVID-19.

The chain recombines TRBV7-9 with TRBJ2-7; TRBD2 aligns across 8 bases. The trim removed 2 bases at V and 7 bases at J, leaving 13 bases unmatched. Germline V gene lookup returns CDR1 SEHNR and CDR2 FQNEAQ (reference sequence). This CDR3 comprises 16 residues. The CDR3 sequence is CASSLPSGGPPQEQYF. As DNA, the CDR3 is TGTGCCAGCAGCTTACCAAGCGGGGGCCCTCCTCAAGAGCAGTACTTC.

The chain combines TRBV19 with TRBJ2-1, with TRBD2 identical over 9 bases. The germline CDR1 and CDR2 sequences are LNHDA and SQIVND (reference sequence). The CDR3 has 16 residues. Unmatched junction bases numbered 9, after V lost 5 bases and J lost 4 bases. The CDR3 nucleotides are TGTGCCAGTAGTGCTCCTAGCGGGGACTATTACAATGAGCAGTTCTTC. Translation: CASSAPSGDYYNEQFF.

This clone came up a few times. This sequence joins TRBV2 and TRBJ1-2; 10 nucleotides align to TRBD1. The germline gives CDR1 SNHLY, CDR2 FYNNEI. The V and J ends lost 8 bases and 2 bases, in that order; junction bases with no gene match: 8. CDR3 length: 15 amino acids. The DNA of the CDR3 is TGTGCCAGCGTCCCGGGGGGACAGGGGAACTATGGCTACACCTTC. Protein product: CASVPGGQGNYGYTF.

The sample holds a few counts of this clone. This rearrangement joins TRBV5-1 to TRBJ2-3; D not resolved. This CDR3 is 16 amino acids long. The germline CDR1 and CDR2 sequences are SGHRS and YFSETQ. The ends were cut back, 0 bases at V and 8 bases at J, with 19 bases in the middle. The CDR3 DNA follows: TGCGCCAGCAGCTTGGAACCCCAGAAATGGGCAGGTACGCAGTATTTT. As protein: CASSLEPQKWAGTQYF.

The rearrangement uses TRBV18 and TRBJ2-7; 8 bases are a match to TRBD1. The CDR3 sequence is 13 residues long. V shed 5 bases and J 6 bases; nucleotides not matched to a gene: 6. Germline-derived CDR1 and CDR2 are KGHSH and LQKENI. CDR3 region: CASSSGTGTEQYF. Here the CDR3 DNA reads TGTGCCAGCTCATCAGGGACAGGAACCGAGCAGTACTTC.

This chain joins TRBV6-7 and TRBJ2-7, with 7 bases identical to TRBD1. TRBV6-7 is recorded as an ORF, its role being uncertain. The trim removed 5 bases at V and 2 bases at J, leaving 9 bases unmatched. The CDR3 consists of 15 residues. CDR3 coding DNA: TGTGCCAGCAGTGATCCAGGGGGTGGCCCCTACGAGCAGTACTTC. Amino acids: CASSDPGGGPYEQYF.